The present T cell receptor beta chain was sequenced within a study of blood T cell repertoires in COVID-19. Overall study context: Italy, Spain and the United States were the sources of the convalescent and acute COVID-19 samples. T cells, B-cell-depleted T cells, or PBMCs supplied cDNA or gDNA.

Germline CDR1 reads WSHSY; CDR2 reads SAAADI. The CDR3 loop spans 13 amino acids. The V end was cut by 0 bases, the J end by 8 bases, with 10 bases between. During active infection, Seattle patients enrolled and were then monitored through disease. Sequencing used immunoSEQ multiplex PCR; TCRdb keeps in-frame clones, though not all of them. This table holds over 100,000 clones, around 88% found once. This sequence originates from a man aged 55-75 years with COVID-19, enrolled during active disease. The V and J genes are TRBV10-2 and TRBJ1-2; D is ambiguous. Sequences were obtained from peripheral blood. The DNA of the CDR3 is TGCGCCAGCAGTGAGTCGAGGCAGTCGGGCTACACCTTC. This sequence encodes CASSESRQSGYTF.